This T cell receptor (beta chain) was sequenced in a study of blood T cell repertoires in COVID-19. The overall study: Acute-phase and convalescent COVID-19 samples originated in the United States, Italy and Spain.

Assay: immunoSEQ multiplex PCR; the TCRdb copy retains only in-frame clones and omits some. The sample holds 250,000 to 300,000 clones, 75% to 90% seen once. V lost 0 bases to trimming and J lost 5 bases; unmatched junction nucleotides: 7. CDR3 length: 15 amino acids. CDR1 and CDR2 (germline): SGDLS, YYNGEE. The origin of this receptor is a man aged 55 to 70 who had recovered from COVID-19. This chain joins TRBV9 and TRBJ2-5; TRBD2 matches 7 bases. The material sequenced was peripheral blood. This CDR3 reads CASSVVGGSYETQYF. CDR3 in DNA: TGTGCCAGCAGCGTAGTGGGAGGGAGTTATGAGACCCAGTACTTC.